The rows below give T cell receptor beta chains drawn from one sample of a study of T cells after yellow fever vaccination. TCRdb processed the 5' RACE reads anew with MiXCR; each CDR3 protein has one entry. The sample has roughly 68,000 distinct CDR3 sequences; over 6% are singletons. Source: CD8+ T cells sorted from PBMCs, taken 35 to 50 days after the first yellow fever vaccination. The receptor set was obtained from a man between 18 and 29 years old who received the YFV17D yellow fever vaccine. CDR3s include the opening cysteine and the closing phenylalanine or tryptophan. The order of the fields is CDR3 protein, V gene, J gene.

CDR3 protein: CASSLGRTGSGSGGIHNEQFF
V gene: TRBV5-1
J gene: TRBJ2-1

CDR3 protein: CAWSAGWIQQPQHF
V gene: TRBV30
J gene: TRBJ1-5

CDR3 protein: CASSQEPGLAMQETQYF
V gene: TRBV4-1
J gene: TRBJ2-5

CDR3 protein: CASSQSVVASLGGCTDTQYF
V gene: TRBV23-1
J gene: TRBJ2-3

CDR3 protein: CSVFLDSSSYEQYF
V gene: TRBV29-1
J gene: TRBJ2-7

CDR3 protein: CASCEAGRAYEQYF
V gene: TRBV5-1
J gene: TRBJ2-7

CDR3 protein: CASSPRDRNIQYF
V gene: TRBV27
J gene: TRBJ2-4

CDR3 protein: CASSLVGGELFF
V gene: TRBV27
J gene: TRBJ2-2

CDR3 protein: CASRGARDGLSSDTQYF
V gene: TRBV7-2
J gene: TRBJ2-3

CDR3 protein: CASSLIDFYSTDTQYF
V gene: TRBV7-9
J gene: TRBJ2-3

CDR3 protein: CASSPRRGAAYFTDTQYF
V gene: TRBV9
J gene: TRBJ2-3

CDR3 protein: CASRLGLGELFF
V gene: TRBV5-4
J gene: TRBJ2-2

CDR3 protein: CASSESGNYGYTF
V gene: TRBV9
J gene: TRBJ1-2

CDR3 protein: CASSQDWAGGSPLHF
V gene: TRBV3-1
J gene: TRBJ1-6

CDR3 protein: CASRTTGTSGVEQFF
V gene: TRBV12-3/TRBV12-4
J gene: TRBJ2-1

CDR3 protein: CASSLGPGATDTQYF
V gene: TRBV7-9
J gene: TRBJ2-3

CDR3 protein: CASSLSGETQYF
V gene: TRBV7-2
J gene: TRBJ2-5

CDR3 protein: CASSYSAAGLNTGELFF
V gene: TRBV6-5
J gene: TRBJ2-2

CDR3 protein: CAWRETGFNQPQHF
V gene: TRBV30
J gene: TRBJ1-5

CDR3 protein: CASSHISGGETQYF
V gene: TRBV4-1
J gene: TRBJ2-5

CDR3 protein: CASSETGADTQYF
V gene: TRBV9
J gene: TRBJ2-3

CDR3 protein: CASSSTASTDTQYF
V gene: TRBV7-9
J gene: TRBJ2-3

CDR3 protein: CASSLISGGGEAFF
V gene: TRBV7-3
J gene: TRBJ1-1

CDR3 protein: CASSLGLRMSRYEQYF
V gene: TRBV5-6
J gene: TRBJ2-7

CDR3 protein: CASSLLTRDRGDNEQFF
V gene: TRBV7-6
J gene: TRBJ2-1

CDR3 protein: CASSLGTVNAGGDTQYF
V gene: TRBV4-3
J gene: TRBJ2-3

CDR3 protein: CASNPPAPNQPQHF
V gene: TRBV19
J gene: TRBJ1-5

CDR3 protein: CASSFDSSSTDTQYF
V gene: TRBV12-3/TRBV12-4
J gene: TRBJ2-3

CDR3 protein: CASSWDREETQYF
V gene: TRBV5-1
J gene: TRBJ2-5

CDR3 protein: CASIPGGVDQPQHF
V gene: TRBV6-1
J gene: TRBJ1-5

CDR3 protein: CATSRGLRQSGDTQYF
V gene: TRBV15
J gene: TRBJ2-3

CDR3 protein: CAINGEPTDTQYF
V gene: TRBV10-3
J gene: TRBJ2-3

CDR3 protein: CASSPTSVSDTQYF
V gene: TRBV19
J gene: TRBJ2-3

CDR3 protein: CSVATANTGELFF
V gene: TRBV29-1
J gene: TRBJ2-2

CDR3 protein: CASSLEALAKNIQYF
V gene: TRBV7-2
J gene: TRBJ2-4

CDR3 protein: CASSLSMGGRSPLHF
V gene: TRBV27
J gene: TRBJ1-6

CDR3 protein: CASSLSGANVLTF
V gene: TRBV6-1
J gene: TRBJ2-6

CDR3 protein: CASKRGQGNTEAFF
V gene: TRBV19
J gene: TRBJ1-1

CDR3 protein: CASSPGLEETQYF
V gene: TRBV4-3
J gene: TRBJ2-5

CDR3 protein: CASSARDIPNYGYTF
V gene: TRBV9
J gene: TRBJ1-2

CDR3 protein: CASSWDWELFF
V gene: TRBV7-9
J gene: TRBJ2-2

CDR3 protein: CASSQASRGDYEQYF
V gene: TRBV4-2
J gene: TRBJ2-7

CDR3 protein: CASNPLQGETQYF
V gene: TRBV28
J gene: TRBJ2-5

CDR3 protein: CASSQDLYGGVNYGYTF
V gene: TRBV4-3
J gene: TRBJ1-2

CDR3 protein: CASSFIAGYTDTQYF
V gene: TRBV7-9
J gene: TRBJ2-3

CDR3 protein: CASSQKTGAYAGELFF
V gene: TRBV7-9
J gene: TRBJ2-2